The source of this T cell receptor (beta chain) is a study of T cell repertoires in cytomegalovirus infection. Study at large: It can be stated that public TCR beta signatures indicated CMV infection as well as a matching HLA type. General study results and limits: Across the ex vivo response, the dominant clonotypes were HLA-C-restricted CMV-specific TCR beta clonotypes.

MiXCR, run by TCRdb on the reads, gives a single entry per CDR3 protein. The repertoire includes under 200,000 distinct CDR3 sequences, roughly 9.8% of them detected once, and approximately 4.2% sits in the top ten. Germline values: CDR1 SNHLY, CDR2 FYNNEI. V was pared by 6 bases and J by 6 bases, with 7 bases of the junction left unmatched. This CDR3 region has 14 residues. This clonotype has at least ten counts. As yet, its antigen is unknown. The chain couples TRBV2 to TRBJ2-1; 8 bases map to TRBD1. Sequencing was done on a sample of PBMCs. The receptor was derived from a human donor in good health (CMV status not recorded). Some clones in this sample may be carry-over from other donors' samples. In nucleotides, the CDR3 is TGTGCCAGCAGGACCAGGGGGCTCTTCAATGAGCAGTTCTTC. Amino acid sequence: CASRTRGLFNEQFF.